Listed below are T cell receptor beta chains from one sample, sequenced in a study of cytomegalovirus exposure and HLA in healthy donors. Clones were sequenced by immunoSEQ multiplex PCR, and TCRdb holds only the in-frame ones, with some missing. The table has about 110,000 clones, around 85% seen once. The sample comprised PBMCs. All receptors derive from a man aged 55 to 70 in good health and CMV-seronegative. The conserved cysteine and the conserved F or W are not part of the CDR3 here.

TRBJ1-1 TRBV29-1 SVPGTTKNTEAF
TRBJ1-1 TRBV7-9 ASSLALAGNTEAF
TRBJ1-2 TRBV6-5 ASSDLDRAHGYT
TRBJ1-4 TRBV6-1 ASTPRTGPNEKLF
TRBJ2-7 TRBV7-9 ASSTGTSHGEQY
TRBJ1-5 TRBV2 ASSGNSVVAAQH
TRBJ1-1 TRBV15 ATSGSLGMTVGTEAF
TRBJ2-2 TRBV5-1 ASSFPAAGELF
TRBJ1-1 TRBV5-4 ASRQGANTEAF
TRBJ2-2 TRBV19 ASSGQGYTGELF
TRBJ1-5 TRBV19 ASSIALGAAPSLQPQH
TRBJ1-6 TRBV5-6 ASSSEQGLNSPLH
TRBJ2-3 TRBV7-2 ASSRASGGADTQY
TRBJ2-7 TRBV30 AWRGRTGFVAEQY
TRBJ2-3 TRBV4-3 ASSQDPTSRDTQY
TRBJ1-2 TRBV6-5 ASSSGKGHYGYT
TRBJ2-7 TRBV6-1 ASYSPDRGLYEQY
TRBJ2-2 TRBV4-3 ASSQGAPLLAGTGELF
TRBJ1-1 TRBV5-4 ASSFRGTNTEAF
TRBJ1-1 TRBV7-3 ASSSRVNSEAF
TRBJ2-7 TRBV9 ASSVEGLGVGEQY
TRBJ1-1 TRBV6-5 ASSYSVQMNTEAF
TRBJ2-5 TRBV18 ASSPAGGPGETQY
TRBJ1-1 TRBV6-1 ASSEASTGNTEAF
TRBJ1-5 TRBV6-1 ASSDSGAHHQPQH
TRBJ2-1 TRBV19 ASSTKGQGAYEQF
TRBJ1-1 TRBV6-1 ASKAGLPEAF
TRBJ2-7 TRBV7-2 ASSPTSGGAYEQY
TRBJ1-2 TRBV7-2 ASSTRQNYGYT
TRBJ1-4 TRBV11-2 ASSSGAIYEKLF
TRBJ1-3 TRBV19 ASSRTGRSSGNTIY
TRBJ2-3 TRBV6-1 ASSEGWGGTDTQY
TRBJ2-1 TRBV5-1 ASRQQGMSENEQF
TRBJ2-3 TRBV11-2 ASSFGQGLPH
TRBJ1-5 TRBV11-2 ASSLASSQPQH
TRBJ1-4 TRBV6-6 ASSIKQGTGNEKLF
TRBJ1-2 TRBV6-5 ASGALYGYT
TRBJ1-1 TRBV7-2 ASSGGQGTEAF
TRBJ2-3 TRBV12-5 ASGLVQGGADTQY
TRBJ2-3 TRBV5-4 ASSFGGGFSTDTQY
TRBJ1-1 TRBV5-1 ASSARTGYDTEAF
TRBJ2-2 TRBV1 TSSIQTSETGELF
TRBJ1-1 TRBV29-1 SARTGMNTEAF
TRBJ1-2 TRBV7-2 ASSRQSTNYGYT
TRBJ2-5 TRBV7-2 ASSPPGLAGGKGTQY
TRBJ2-2 TRBV9 ASSVGTRATGELF
TRBJ2-5 TRBV11-3 ASSLGPGQGGRETQY
TRBJ2-5 TRBV6-1 ASSENSGLAGKETQY
TRBJ2-5 TRBV29-1 SVVGLEETQY
TRBJ2-3 TRBV6-1 ASRGTSGGADTQY
TRBJ2-3 TRBV7-3 ASSLTPQYERY
TRBJ1-1 TRBV20-1 SAPRTGTAF
TRBJ1-1 TRBV2 ASTLQGASTEAF